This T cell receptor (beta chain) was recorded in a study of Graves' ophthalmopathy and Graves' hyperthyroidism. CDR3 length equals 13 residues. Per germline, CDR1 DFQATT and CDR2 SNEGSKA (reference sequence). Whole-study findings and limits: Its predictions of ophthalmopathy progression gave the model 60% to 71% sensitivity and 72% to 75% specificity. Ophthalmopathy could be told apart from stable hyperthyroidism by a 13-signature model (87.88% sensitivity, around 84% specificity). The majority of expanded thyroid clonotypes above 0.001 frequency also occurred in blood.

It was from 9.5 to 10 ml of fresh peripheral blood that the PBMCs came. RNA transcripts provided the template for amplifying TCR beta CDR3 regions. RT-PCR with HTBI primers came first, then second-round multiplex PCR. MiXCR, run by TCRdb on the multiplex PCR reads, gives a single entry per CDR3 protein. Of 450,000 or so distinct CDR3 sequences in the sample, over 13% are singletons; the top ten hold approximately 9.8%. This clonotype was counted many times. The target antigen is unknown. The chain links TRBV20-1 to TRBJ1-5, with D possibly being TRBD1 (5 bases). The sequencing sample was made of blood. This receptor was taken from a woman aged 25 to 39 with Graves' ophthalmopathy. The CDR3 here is CRGGLFSNQPQHF. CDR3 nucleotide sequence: TGCAGGGGGGGACTGTTTAGCAATCAGCCCCAGCATTTT.